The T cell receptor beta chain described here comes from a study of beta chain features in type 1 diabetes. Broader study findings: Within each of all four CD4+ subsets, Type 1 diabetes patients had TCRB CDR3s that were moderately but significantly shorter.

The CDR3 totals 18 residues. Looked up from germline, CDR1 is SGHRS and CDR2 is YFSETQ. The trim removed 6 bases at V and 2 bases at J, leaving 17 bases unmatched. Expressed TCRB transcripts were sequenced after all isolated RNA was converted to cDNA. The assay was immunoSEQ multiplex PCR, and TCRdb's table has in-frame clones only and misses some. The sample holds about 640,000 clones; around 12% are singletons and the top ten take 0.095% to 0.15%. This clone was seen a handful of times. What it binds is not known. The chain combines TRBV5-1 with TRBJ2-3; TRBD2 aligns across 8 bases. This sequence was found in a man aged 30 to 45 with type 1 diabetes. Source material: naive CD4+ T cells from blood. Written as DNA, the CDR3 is TGCGCCAGCAACTTAGGGACTAGAGGAAGGGGCACCACAGATACGCAGTATTTT. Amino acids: CASNLGTRGRGTTDTQYF.